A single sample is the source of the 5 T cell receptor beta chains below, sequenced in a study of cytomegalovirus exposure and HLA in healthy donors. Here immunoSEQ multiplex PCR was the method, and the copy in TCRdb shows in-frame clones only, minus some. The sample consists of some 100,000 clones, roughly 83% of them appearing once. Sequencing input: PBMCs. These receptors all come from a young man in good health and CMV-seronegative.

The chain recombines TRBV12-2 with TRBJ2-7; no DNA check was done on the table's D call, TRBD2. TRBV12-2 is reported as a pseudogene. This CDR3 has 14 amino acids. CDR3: CSPLRGPHRYEQYF. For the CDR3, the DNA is TGCTCCCCCTTGCGGGGCCCCCATCGCTACGAGCAGTACTTC.

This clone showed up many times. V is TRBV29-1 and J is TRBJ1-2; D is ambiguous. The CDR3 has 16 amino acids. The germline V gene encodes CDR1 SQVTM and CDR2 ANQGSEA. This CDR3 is CASYGVAEPTNYGYTF. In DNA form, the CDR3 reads TGCGCTTCGTACGGAGTGGCAGAACCGACTAACTATGGCTACACCTTC.

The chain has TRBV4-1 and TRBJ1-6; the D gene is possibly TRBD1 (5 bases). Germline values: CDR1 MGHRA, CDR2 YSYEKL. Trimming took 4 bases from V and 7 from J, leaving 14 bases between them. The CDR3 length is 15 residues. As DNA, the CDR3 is TGCGCCAGCAGCCCTGGCGGGGCGATGAATTCACCCCTCCACTTT. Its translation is CASSPGGAMNSPLHF.

This CDR3 is CASSPRQAYEQYF. In DNA form, the CDR3 reads TGTGCCAGTAGTCCGAGACAGGCCTACGAGCAGTACTTC. The genes are TRBV19 and TRBJ2-7; a weak D match, TRBD1 (6 bases). Germline V gene lookup returns CDR1 LNHDA and CDR2 SQIVND (reference sequence). V was clipped by 5 bases and J by 2 bases, with 10 bases between them. The CDR3 runs to 13 residues.

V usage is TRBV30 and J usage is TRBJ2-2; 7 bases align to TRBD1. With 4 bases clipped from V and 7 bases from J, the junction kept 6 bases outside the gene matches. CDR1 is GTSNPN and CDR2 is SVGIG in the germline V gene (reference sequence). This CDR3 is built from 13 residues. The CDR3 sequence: CAWIGQVGGELFF. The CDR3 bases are TGTGCCTGGATCGGACAGGTCGGCGGGGAGCTGTTTTTT.